The source of this TCR beta chain is a study of monozygotic twins with inflammatory bowel disease. General study results and limits: Findings did not support one strong IBD-associated signal or clonotype.

Skipping T cell sorting, the study isolated total RNA directly from whole blood. The CDR3 consists of 13 residues. Germline values: CDR1 SNHLY, CDR2 FYNNEI. Points on this clonotype: Its antigen remains unknown.

Template switching introduced UMIs that contain a 6-nucleotide sample barcode. No DNA is given; TCRdb re-called the 5' RACE reads and lists each CDR3 protein once. There are about 140,000 distinct CDR3 sequences in the sample, with over 1% held by the top ten. This rearrangement joins TRBV2 to TRBJ2-7; TCRdb's D gene call, TRBD1, goes unchecked for lack of DNA. This clonotype was obtained from a human donor with ulcerative colitis or Crohn's disease, or a healthy co-twin of an affected twin (not recorded which). Sequencing was done on a sample of blood. Here the CDR3 reads CASSRTGAGEQYF.